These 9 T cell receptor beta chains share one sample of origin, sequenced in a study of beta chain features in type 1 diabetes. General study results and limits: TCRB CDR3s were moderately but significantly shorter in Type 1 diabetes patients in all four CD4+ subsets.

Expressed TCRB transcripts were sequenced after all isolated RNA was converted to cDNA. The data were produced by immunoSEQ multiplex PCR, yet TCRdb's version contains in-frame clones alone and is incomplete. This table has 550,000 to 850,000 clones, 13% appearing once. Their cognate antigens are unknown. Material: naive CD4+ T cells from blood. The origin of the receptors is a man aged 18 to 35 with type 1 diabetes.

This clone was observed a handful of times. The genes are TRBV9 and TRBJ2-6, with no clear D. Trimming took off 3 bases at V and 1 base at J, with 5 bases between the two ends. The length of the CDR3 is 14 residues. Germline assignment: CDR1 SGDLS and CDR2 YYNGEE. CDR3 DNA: TGTGCCAGCAGCGCCATTTCTGGGGCCAACGTCCTGACTTTC. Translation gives CASSAISGANVLTF.

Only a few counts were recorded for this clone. The CDR3 coding sequence is TGCGCCAGCAGCCACCGGGACAGCCTCAATGAAAAACTGTTTTTT. It specifies CASSHRDSLNEKLFF. V is TRBV4-1 and J is TRBJ1-4, with 7 nucleotides matching TRBD1. The CDR3 sequence is 15 residues long. V was pared by 3 bases and J by 5 bases, with 6 bases of the junction left unmatched. Germline V gene lookup returns CDR1 MGHRA and CDR2 YSYEKL.

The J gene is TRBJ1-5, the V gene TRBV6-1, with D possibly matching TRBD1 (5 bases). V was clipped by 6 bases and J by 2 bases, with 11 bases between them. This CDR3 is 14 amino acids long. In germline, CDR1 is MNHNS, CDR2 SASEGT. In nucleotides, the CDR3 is TGTGCCAGCAGGTGGGGCTTTGGCAATCAGCCCCAGCATTTT. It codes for CASRWGFGNQPQHF.

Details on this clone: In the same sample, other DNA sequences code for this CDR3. CDR3 protein: CAWRGQGDQPQHF. The DNA of the CDR3 is TGTGCCTGGAGGGGACAGGGAGACCAGCCCCAGCATTTT. The chain uses TRBV30 and TRBJ1-5, with TRBD1 matching over 9 bases. Germline assignment: CDR1 GTSNPN and CDR2 SVGIG (reference sequence). Losses at the gene ends were 3 bases for V and 7 bases for J; bases not matched to a gene: 4. The CDR3 has 13 residues.

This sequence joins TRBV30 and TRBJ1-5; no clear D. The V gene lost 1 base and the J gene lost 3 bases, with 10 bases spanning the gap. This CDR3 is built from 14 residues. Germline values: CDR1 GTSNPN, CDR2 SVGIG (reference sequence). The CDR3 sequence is CAWSGVTANQPQHF. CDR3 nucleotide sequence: TGTGCCTGGAGTGGAGTTACAGCCAATCAGCCCCAGCATTTT.

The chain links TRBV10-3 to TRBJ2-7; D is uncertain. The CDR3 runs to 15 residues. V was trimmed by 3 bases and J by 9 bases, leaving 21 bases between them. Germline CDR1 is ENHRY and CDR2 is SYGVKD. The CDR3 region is CAISDHGRTEDGQYF. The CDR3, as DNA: TGTGCCATCAGTGACCATGGGCGAACGGAAGATGGGCAGTACTTC.

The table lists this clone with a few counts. The CDR3 nucleotides are TGTGCCAGCAGTTTCCGCGGGACGTTCGCAGTTAATTCACCCCTCCACTTT. Protein sequence: CASSFRGTFAVNSPLHF. The chain combines TRBV27 with TRBJ1-6; TRBD1 is a possible D gene (5 bases). This CDR3 has 17 residues. Trimming took off 3 bases at V and 6 bases at J, with 18 bases between the two ends. CDR1 and CDR2 (germline): MNHEY, SMNVEV (reference sequence).

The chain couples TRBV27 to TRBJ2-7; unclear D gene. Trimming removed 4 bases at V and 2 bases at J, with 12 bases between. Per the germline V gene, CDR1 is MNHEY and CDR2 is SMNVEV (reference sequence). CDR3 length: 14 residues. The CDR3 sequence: CASSSPYEPYEQYF. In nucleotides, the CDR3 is TGTGCCAGCAGTTCCCCTTACGAACCCTACGAGCAGTACTTC.

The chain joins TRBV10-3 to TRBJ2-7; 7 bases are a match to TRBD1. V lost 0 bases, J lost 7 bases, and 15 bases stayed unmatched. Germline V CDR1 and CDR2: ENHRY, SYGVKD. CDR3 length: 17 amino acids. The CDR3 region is CAISESIKPGQRFEQYF. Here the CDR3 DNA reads TGTGCCATCAGTGAGTCGATTAAGCCGGGACAGCGCTTTGAGCAGTACTTC.